The T cell receptor (beta chain) under discussion was sequenced for a study of technical replicates of blood from several donors. CDR1 SGDLS and CDR2 YYNGEE come from the germline V gene. The CDR3 has 16 amino acids. V dropped 1 base and J dropped 6; count of bases not matched to a gene: 11. Assay used: immunoSEQ multiplex PCR; TCRdb lists only in-frame clones, some missing. This sample has 65,000 to 70,000 clones, with around nine tenths found just once. The chain employs TRBV9 and TRBJ2-3; 7 nucleotides match TRBD2. Sequenced sample: PBMCs. This clonotype originated in a human donor in good health. Some clones in this sample may be carry-over from other donors' samples. The CDR3 bases are TGTGCCAGCAGCGTACTCCCGGGGGGTACACAGGATACGCAGTATTTT. This codes for CASSVLPGGTQDTQYF.